The rows below give T cell receptor beta chains drawn from one sample of a study of blood T cell repertoires in COVID-19. TCRdb keeps only in-frame clones here, not all; method: immunoSEQ multiplex PCR. Of about 300,000 clones in the sample, about nine tenths are singletons; the top ten hold approximately 2.2%. Sequenced input: peripheral blood. The receptor set was obtained from a man between 18 and 29 years old with active or convalescent COVID-19. The CDR3 runs from the conserved cysteine through the conserved F or W. D genes are given only for firm matches. The listing skips clone size in some rows; elsewhere it reads once, few, many or a size class.

J: TRBJ2-1
size: -
D: TRBD2
length: 15
V: TRBV2
DNA: TGTGCCAGCAGTGAAGTACAGCGGGGATACAATGAGCAGTTCTTC
CDR3: CASSEVQRGYNEQFF

J: TRBJ1-4
size: -
D: TRBD1
length: 17
V: TRBV7-9
DNA: TGTGCCAGCAGCTCCGGGGACAGGGGAGGAACTAATGAAAAACTGTTTTTT
CDR3: CASSSGDRGGTNEKLFF

J: TRBJ2-7
size: -
D: -
length: 13
V: TRBV19
DNA: TGTGCCACCCACCCCGCGGGGCACTACGAGCAGTACTTC
CDR3: CATHPAGHYEQYF

J: TRBJ2-1
size: -
D: TRBD2
length: 16
V: TRBV20-1
DNA: TGCAGTGCTAGTTCGGCTAGCGGGAGGGCCGGGAATGAGCAGTTCTTC
CDR3: CSASSASGRAGNEQFF

J: TRBJ1-1
size: -
D: -
length: 15
V: TRBV5-1
DNA: TGCGCCAGCAGCTATGAGGGGGTCGTAGGGACTGAAGCTTTCTTT
CDR3: CASSYEGVVGTEAFF

J: TRBJ1-2
size: -
D: -
length: 14
V: TRBV18
DNA: TGTGCCAGCTCACCACTTACTTCCAGGTATGGCTACACCTTC
CDR3: CASSPLTSRYGYTF

J: TRBJ2-1
size: -
D: -
length: 10
V: TRBV21-1
DNA: TGTGCCAGCAAGGATAGCGAGCAGTTCTTC
CDR3: CASKDSEQFF

J: TRBJ2-7
size: -
D: -
length: 13
V: TRBV19
DNA: TGTGCCAGTAGTGTTATCGGTTCTTACGAGCAGTACTTC
CDR3: CASSVIGSYEQYF

J: TRBJ2-7
size: -
D: TRBD1
length: 14
V: TRBV28
DNA: TGTGCCAGCAGCAGACAGGGTCGGTCCTACGAGCAGTACTTC
CDR3: CASSRQGRSYEQYF

J: TRBJ2-7
size: once
D: TRBD2
length: 14
V: TRBV29-1
DNA: TGCAGCGTTGGACTAGCGGGAAAACATTACGAGCAGTACTTC
CDR3: CSVGLAGKHYEQYF

J: TRBJ2-1
size: -
D: -
length: 16
V: TRBV7-8
DNA: TGTGCCAGCAGCTTAGACGCGGGGAGACCCTACAATGAGCAGTTCTTC
CDR3: CASSLDAGRPYNEQFF

J: TRBJ1-6
size: -
D: TRBD1
length: 16
V: TRBV6-1
DNA: TGTGCCAGCAGTGAACAGGGGACAGGGGTAAATTCACCCCTCCACTTT
CDR3: CASSEQGTGVNSPLHF

J: TRBJ1-2
size: few
D: -
length: 13
V: TRBV7-2
DNA: TGTGCCAGCAGCGTTCAATCCGGGAATGGCTACACCTTC
CDR3: CASSVQSGNGYTF

J: TRBJ2-1
size: -
D: TRBD2
length: 16
V: TRBV27
DNA: TGTGCCAGCAGTTTATTTGGTAGCGGGAGTGTATATGAGCAGTTCTTC
CDR3: CASSLFGSGSVYEQFF

J: TRBJ2-1
size: -
D: -
length: 14
V: TRBV7-2
DNA: TGTGCCAGCAGCCAAGACTGGACCTACAATGAGCAGTTCTTC
CDR3: CASSQDWTYNEQFF

J: TRBJ2-2
size: -
D: -
length: 12
V: TRBV12-3/TRBV12-4
DNA: TGTGCCAGCAACCAGATGACCGGGGAGCTGTTTTTT
CDR3: CASNQMTGELFF

J: TRBJ2-1
size: -
D: -
length: 13
V: TRBV27
DNA: TGTGCCAGCAGTTTAAACAGGGTTGGTGAGCAGTTCTTC
CDR3: CASSLNRVGEQFF

J: TRBJ2-1
size: -
D: TRBD1
length: 16
V: TRBV7-9
DNA: TGTGCCAGCAGACCTAAGGGCAGGGGGTCCTACAATGAGCAGTTCTTC
CDR3: CASRPKGRGSYNEQFF

J: TRBJ2-7
size: -
D: -
length: 16
V: TRBV5-5
DNA: TGTGCCAGCAGCTTGGACTTGTGGGGGACAACCTACGAGCAGTACTTC
CDR3: CASSLDLWGTTYEQYF

J: TRBJ1-5
size: -
D: -
length: 13
V: TRBV7-8
DNA: TGTGCCAGCAGCTTCGGAGGCAATCAGCCCCAGCATTTT
CDR3: CASSFGGNQPQHF

J: TRBJ2-1
size: -
D: -
length: 15
V: TRBV11-3
DNA: TGTGCCAGCAGCCCACGGGAGAACTCCTACAATGAGCAGTTCTTC
CDR3: CASSPRENSYNEQFF

J: TRBJ2-1
size: once
D: TRBD2
length: 15
V: TRBV6-2/TRBV6-3
DNA: TGTGCCAGCAGTTCCGGGGGGGGAAGCTACAATGAGCAGTTCTTC
CDR3: CASSSGGGSYNEQFF

J: TRBJ2-1
size: -
D: TRBD1
length: 15
V: TRBV16
DNA: TGTGCCAGCAGCCCAGGACAGGGCACTTACAATGAGCAGTTCTTC
CDR3: CASSPGQGTYNEQFF

J: TRBJ2-1
size: -
D: -
length: 16
V: TRBV21-1
DNA: TGTGCCAGCAGCAAAGATGGGTCACAGGGGCGCGATGAGCAGTTCTTC
CDR3: CASSKDGSQGRDEQFF

J: TRBJ1-1
size: -
D: -
length: 13
V: TRBV9
DNA: TGTGCCAGCAGTCAGTGGGGGCAGGGTGAAGCTTTCTTT
CDR3: CASSQWGQGEAFF

J: TRBJ2-5
size: few
D: -
length: 13
V: TRBV10-1
DNA: TGCGCCAGCAGCTGGACAGTCCAAGAGACCCAGTACTTC
CDR3: CASSWTVQETQYF

J: TRBJ1-1
size: -
D: TRBD1
length: 13
V: TRBV7-9
DNA: TGTGCCAGCAGTCCGACAGGGACCACTGAAGCTTTCTTT
CDR3: CASSPTGTTEAFF

J: TRBJ1-6
size: -
D: TRBD1
length: 15
V: TRBV7-8
DNA: TGTGCCAGCAGCCCTGAGACAGGGGGGAATTCACCCCTCCACTTT
CDR3: CASSPETGGNSPLHF

J: TRBJ1-5
size: few
D: -
length: 14
V: TRBV28
DNA: TGTGCCAGCAGTAATAAGGGACACCTAGGGCCCCAGCATTTT
CDR3: CASSNKGHLGPQHF

J: TRBJ2-7
size: -
D: TRBD2
length: 13
V: TRBV6-2/TRBV6-3
DNA: TGTGCCAGCAGTGTCCGGGACTACGGAGAGCAGTACTTC
CDR3: CASSVRDYGEQYF

J: TRBJ1-5
size: few
D: -
length: 15
V: TRBV5-6
DNA: TGTGCCAGCAGCTTGGCCCCTAATAGCAATCAGCCCCAGCATTTT
CDR3: CASSLAPNSNQPQHF

J: TRBJ2-3
size: -
D: TRBD2
length: 18
V: TRBV2
DNA: TGTGCCAGCAGTGAAGCGATATTAGCGGGAGGGTACACAGATACGCAGTATTTT
CDR3: CASSEAILAGGYTDTQYF

J: TRBJ1-2
size: -
D: -
length: 14
V: TRBV5-6
DNA: TGTGCCAGCAGCTTGGAGACAGCCACCTATGGCTACACCTTC
CDR3: CASSLETATYGYTF

J: TRBJ1-5
size: -
D: -
length: 15
V: TRBV5-8
DNA: TGTGCCAGCAGCCGCTCGAGGTCAGATTATCAGCCCCAGCATTTT
CDR3: CASSRSRSDYQPQHF

J: TRBJ1-3
size: -
D: -
length: 15
V: TRBV6-5
DNA: TGTGCCAGCAGGCGGGACGGGAGCTCTGGAAACACCATATATTTT
CDR3: CASRRDGSSGNTIYF

J: TRBJ2-3
size: -
D: TRBD2
length: 14
V: TRBV3-1/TRBV3-2
DNA: TGTGCCAGCAGCCGCGGACTAGCCACAGATACGCAGTATTTT
CDR3: CASSRGLATDTQYF

J: TRBJ1-2
size: -
D: TRBD1
length: 15
V: TRBV4-1
DNA: TGCGCCAGCAGCCAGGAGACAGGGGCTGGCTATGGCTACACCTTC
CDR3: CASSQETGAGYGYTF

J: TRBJ2-1
size: once
D: TRBD1
length: 14
V: TRBV6-5
DNA: TGTGCCAGCAGTTACGGGCAGGGGGCCAATGAGCAGTTCTTC
CDR3: CASSYGQGANEQFF

J: TRBJ2-3
size: -
D: TRBD2
length: 18
V: TRBV28
DNA: TGTGCCAGCAGTTTAGATTTGGTACTAGCGGGCGGCACAGATACGCAGTATTTT
CDR3: CASSLDLVLAGGTDTQYF

J: TRBJ2-7
size: -
D: TRBD1
length: 12
V: TRBV2
DNA: TGTGCCACTCAGGGGGCACGCTACGAGCAGTACTTC
CDR3: CATQGARYEQYF

J: TRBJ2-7
size: -
D: TRBD2
length: 17
V: TRBV5-1
DNA: TGCGCCAGCAGCCCAGGACTAGCGGAGTGGGTCTCCTACGAGCAGTACTTC
CDR3: CASSPGLAEWVSYEQYF

J: TRBJ1-1
size: -
D: -
length: 13
V: TRBV9
DNA: TGTGCCAGCAGCTATGGACAGAACACTGAAGCTTTCTTT
CDR3: CASSYGQNTEAFF

J: TRBJ2-7
size: -
D: -
length: 14
V: TRBV2
DNA: TGTGCCAGCAGTGATGCCGGGGGCTCCTACGAGCAGTACTTC
CDR3: CASSDAGGSYEQYF

J: TRBJ1-1
size: -
D: TRBD1
length: 17
V: TRBV6-1
DNA: TGTGCCAGCAGTGGCCGACAGGGTGCAAGGGGGTCCACTGAAGCTTTCTTT
CDR3: CASSGRQGARGSTEAFF

J: TRBJ2-7
size: once
D: TRBD2
length: 14
V: TRBV19
DNA: TGTGCCAGTAGTATTGGGGGGGGACCCTACGAGCAGTACTTC
CDR3: CASSIGGGPYEQYF

J: TRBJ1-2
size: -
D: -
length: 15
V: TRBV6-5
DNA: TGTGCCAGCAGTTACTCGAGGTGGGGGGACTATGGCTACACCTTC
CDR3: CASSYSRWGDYGYTF

J: TRBJ1-2
size: few
D: -
length: 13
V: TRBV7-9
DNA: TGTGCCAGCAGCTCCCAAGACAGATATGGCTACACCTTC
CDR3: CASSSQDRYGYTF

J: TRBJ2-3
size: -
D: TRBD2
length: 16
V: TRBV5-4
DNA: TGTGCCAGCAGCTTGAGTGCGAGGGCGGGAGCAGATACGCAGTATTTT
CDR3: CASSLSARAGADTQYF